These 30 T cell receptor beta chains were all obtained from the same sample, sequenced in a study of blood T cells in healthy people across ages. Together with a sample-barcoded 5' primer, a J-beta primer mix was included in a second PCR lasting about 7 to 12 cycles. One entry per CDR3 protein results from TCRdb running MiXCR on the 5' RACE reads. This sample carries 1,500,000 or so distinct CDR3 sequences, approximately 60% of them seen once, and the ten largest clones take more than 6%. Sample: blood. The receptors come from a young man in good health.

This clonotype has a single count. The rearrangement uses TRBV20-1 and TRBJ2-1; maybe TRBD1 (7 bases). V lost 2 bases and J 9 bases, leaving 17 bases between the germline ends. The CDR3 sequence is 14 residues long. Germline CDR1 and CDR2: DFQATT and SNEGSKA (reference sequence). The CDR3 loop reads CSARTRAGGGEQFF. CDR3 DNA sequence: TGCAGTGCTAGAACGCGGGCAGGGGGAGGTGAGCAGTTCTTC.

This clonotype was counted a few times. The chain links TRBV29-1 to TRBJ2-7; D possibly corresponds to TRBD1 (6 bases). Trimming pared 6 bases from V and 3 bases from J, leaving 15 bases between. Looked up from germline, CDR1 is SQVTM and CDR2 is ANQGSEA. The CDR3 totals 13 residues. For the CDR3, the DNA is TGCAGCGTAGCAGAAGGACAGTACTACGAGCAGTACTTC. It specifies CSVAEGQYYEQYF.

This clonotype was detected once. This chain links TRBV3-1 with TRBJ1-1; the D gene is possibly TRBD1 (6 bases). The CDR3 runs 14 residues. Per germline, CDR1 LGHDT and CDR2 YNNKEL (reference sequence). V was cut by 1 base and J by 4 bases, with 10 bases left in between. The CDR3 sequence is CASSQAGAATEAFF. Written as DNA, the CDR3 is TGTGCCAGCAGCCAAGCAGGGGCGGCCACTGAAGCTTTCTTT.

The V call is TRBV7-8, the J call TRBJ2-1; 8 bases line up with TRBD2. This CDR3 region has 16 residues. CDR1 SGHVS and CDR2 FQNEAQ come from the germline V gene. V shed 5 bases and J 10 bases; nucleotides not matched to a gene: 16. CDR3 coding DNA: TGTGCCAGCAGCCCCCCTCTCATAAACGAGCGGGGGGAGCAGTTCTTC. Its translation: CASSPPLINERGEQFF. Full variable domain (missing parts from reference TRBV7-8 and TRBJ2-1): GAGVSQSPRYKVAKRGQDVALRCDPISGHVSLFWYQQALGQGPEFLTYFQNEAQLDKSGLPSDRFFAERPEGSVSTLKIQRTQQEDSAVYLCASSPPLINERGEQFFGPGTRLTVL.

This chain links TRBV10-1 with TRBJ2-1; D unresolved. V lost 2 bases to trimming and J lost 8 bases, with 13 bases between them. In germline, CDR1 is WNHNN, CDR2 SYGVQD (reference sequence). The CDR3 is made up of 14 amino acids. Here the CDR3 reads CASSEGEIMDEQFF. CDR3 coding DNA: TGCGCCAGCAGTGAGGGTGAAATTATGGATGAGCAGTTCTTC.

This clonotype was observed a handful of times. The chain joins TRBV29-1 to TRBJ2-7, with a possible D match to TRBD1 (5 bases). The V and J ends lost 3 bases and 0 bases respectively, with 9 bases between them. There are 13 residues in the CDR3. The germline V gene encodes CDR1 SQVTM and CDR2 ANQGSEA. The CDR3 sequence is CSVETAASYEQYF. In nucleotides, the CDR3 is TGCAGCGTTGAGACAGCCGCCTCCTACGAGCAGTACTTC.

The chain links TRBV5-5 to TRBJ2-1, with D uncertain. The length of the CDR3 is 13 residues. V was shortened by 1 base and J by 4 bases, with 6 bases between the two germline ends. Germline V gene sequence: CDR1 SGHKS, CDR2 YYEKEE (reference sequence). The CDR3 DNA reads TGTGCCAGCAGCTTGTGGGTATACAATGAGCAGTTCTTC. It translates to CASSLWVYNEQFF.

The gene calls are TRBV20-1 and TRBJ2-7; D is perhaps TRBD2 (5 bases). The CDR3 totals 13 residues. The V and J ends lost 2 bases and 0 bases respectively, with 8 bases between them. Germline assignment: CDR1 DFQATT and CDR2 SNEGSKA (reference sequence). DNA of the CDR3: TGCAGTGCTAGAAAAACTAGCTCCTACGAGCAGTACTTC. Translation: CSARKTSSYEQYF.

This clonotype came up once. This chain uses TRBV29-1 with TRBJ2-3, with D perhaps matching TRBD1 (5 bases). V lost 4 bases to trimming and J lost 2 bases, with 10 bases between them. Per germline, CDR1 SQVTM and CDR2 ANQGSEA. This CDR3 is built from 13 residues. The CDR3 sequence is CSVVVRATDTQYF. The CDR3 DNA follows: TGCAGCGTTGTTGTCAGGGCCACAGATACGCAGTATTTT.

Details on this clonotype: The junction shows a germline mismatch at one end, possibly a read error. The CDR3 loop reads CASSRLTSGGFHNKQFF. The CDR3 bases are TGCGCCAGCAGCCGGTTAACTAGCGGGGGATTTCACAATAAGCAGTTCTTC. This chain joins TRBV4-3 and TRBJ2-1, with 11 nucleotides matching TRBD2. The CDR3 sequence is 17 residues long. Germline CDR1 LGHNA, CDR2 YSLEER.

A note on this clonotype: The germline gene is not matched at one end of the junction; a read error may be the cause. This chain links TRBV4-1 with TRBJ2-7, with D possibly being TRBD2 (5 bases). The germline CDR1 and CDR2 sequences are MGHRA and YSYEKL. The CDR3 extends over 14 amino acids. This chain's CDR3 is CASSPPGDSYEQYF. The CDR3 DNA reads as TGTGCCAGCAGCCCCCCCGGGGACTCCTACGAGCAGTACTTC.

The genes are TRBV2 and TRBJ2-1; D is unclear. Trimming took 6 bases from V and 3 from J, leaving 12 bases between them. Germline-derived CDR1 and CDR2 are SNHLY and FYNNEI. The CDR3 sequence is 14 residues long. CDR3 sequence reads: CASSPVLVYNEQFF. The DNA of the CDR3 is TGTGCCAGCAGCCCGGTCCTCGTCTACAATGAGCAGTTCTTC.

V gene TRBV2 combines with J gene TRBJ2-3; D may be TRBD2 (6 bases). CDR1 is SNHLY and CDR2 is FYNNEI in the germline V gene. This CDR3 is 15 amino acids long. The V end lost 7 bases, the J end lost 5 bases, and 19 bases lay between the germline ends. CDR3 region: CASTAGPAVIDTQYF. CDR3 coding DNA: TGTGCCAGCACCGCGGGGCCTGCTGTAATAGATACGCAGTATTTT. Filled out from reference TRBV2 and TRBJ2-3, the complete variable domain reads EPEVTQTPSHQVTQMGQEVILRCVPISNHLYFYWYRQILGQKVEFLVSFYNNEISEKSEIFDDQFSVERPDGSNFTLKIRSTKLEDSAMYFCASTAGPAVIDTQYFGPGTRLTVL.

The V and J genes are TRBV5-1 and TRBJ2-3, with a weak D call TRBD1 (5 bases). V lost 0 bases to trimming and J lost 5 bases, with 10 bases between them. Germline CDR1 and CDR2: SGHRS and YFSETQ. The CDR3 is made up of 14 amino acids. CDR3 in amino acids: CASSLDPGRDTQYF. The DNA for the CDR3 is TGCGCCAGCAGCTTGGACCCAGGGCGAGATACGCAGTATTTT.

In this sample, this clonotype turned up many times. The rearrangement joins TRBV7-9 to TRBJ2-6; D may be TRBD2 (6 bases). This CDR3 has 14 residues. V lost 5 bases and J 12 bases, leaving 17 bases between the germline ends. Germline CDR1 reads SEHNR; CDR2 reads FQNEAQ (reference sequence). CDR3 sequence reads: CASSGLRDLTVLTF. The CDR3 coding sequence is TGTGCCAGCAGCGGATTACGGGACTTAACCGTCCTGACTTTC.

The chain combines TRBV20-1 with TRBJ2-5; 7 nucleotides align to TRBD1. The length of the CDR3 is 13 residues. The V gene end was trimmed by 6 bases and the J gene end by 2 bases; junction bases not matched to a gene: 6. CDR1 DFQATT and CDR2 SNEGSKA come from the germline V gene (reference sequence). The CDR3 region has the DNA TGCAGTGCCTCCGGGACAGAACAAGAGACCCAGTACTTC. It specifies CSASGTEQETQYF.

CDR3 protein: CASSNGGGANVLTF. DNA for the CDR3: TGTGCCAGTAGTAACGGCGGCGGGGCCAACGTCCTGACTTTC. The chain recombines TRBV19 with TRBJ2-6; D ambiguous. Germline CDR1 is LNHDA and CDR2 is SQIVND (reference sequence). The CDR3 loop spans 14 amino acids. V dropped 4 bases and J dropped 4 bases, with 8 bases sitting between them.

This clonotype has a handful of counts. V is TRBV7-2 and J is TRBJ2-3, with a possible D match to TRBD2 (5 bases). The CDR3 is made up of 14 amino acids. Trimming removed 8 bases from V and 4 bases from J, with 16 bases in between. CDR1 SGHTA and CDR2 FQGNSA come from the germline V gene. In DNA, the CDR3 is TGTGCCAGCGGCCGGGAATCATGGGCAGATACGCAGTATTTT. The encoded protein is CASGRESWADTQYF.

The J gene is TRBJ2-1, the V gene TRBV29-1; D ambiguous. V lost 4 bases to trimming and J lost 9 bases, with 16 bases between them. The CDR3 extends over 13 amino acids. Germline V CDR1 and CDR2: SQVTM, ANQGSEA. CDR3 loop: CSVAPVLRSEQFF. CDR3 bases: TGCAGCGTTGCACCAGTTCTGAGAAGTGAGCAGTTCTTC.

The chain employs TRBV20-1 and TRBJ2-7; D not certain. Germline V gene lookup returns CDR1 DFQATT and CDR2 SNEGSKA (reference sequence). The CDR3 is made up of 16 amino acids. The ends were cut back, 2 bases at V and 2 bases at J, with 19 bases in the middle. DNA for the CDR3: TGCAGTGCTAGACCCTCTACTCTTAGGGCTACCTACGAGCAGTACTTC. Translating gives CSARPSTLRATYEQYF.

The CDR3 spells CASSQDRRERPQYF. In nucleotides, the CDR3 is TGCGCCAGCAGCCAAGATCGACGTGAGAGACCCCAGTACTTC. The chain uses TRBV4-3 and TRBJ2-5, with no clear D. The CDR3 contains 14 residues. With 0 bases removed from V and 9 bases from J, the gap between germline ends came to 14 bases. Germline V gives CDR1 LGHNA, CDR2 YSLEER.

The sample holds a few counts of this clonotype. V is TRBV20-1 and J is TRBJ1-2; D gene unclear. The CDR3 runs to 12 residues. Germline V gene lookup returns CDR1 DFQATT and CDR2 SNEGSKA (reference sequence). V was pared by 3 bases and J by 0 bases, with 5 bases between. The chain's CDR3 is CSASAANYGYTF. For the CDR3, the DNA is TGCAGTGCTAGTGCAGCTAACTATGGCTACACCTTC.

The rearrangement links TRBV20-1 to TRBJ2-4; D is perhaps TRBD1 (6 bases). Germline CDR1 and CDR2: DFQATT and SNEGSKA (reference sequence). V dropped 2 bases and J dropped 8 bases, with 16 bases sitting between them. The CDR3 totals 14 residues. This CDR3 is CSARWGPRTDIQYF. DNA of the CDR3: TGCAGTGCTAGATGGGGGCCGAGGACTGACATTCAGTACTTC.

This sequence joins TRBV20-1 and TRBJ2-5, with D possibly being TRBD1 (6 bases). The CDR3 loop spans 13 amino acids. The V gene's germline CDR1 is DFQATT and CDR2 SNEGSKA (reference sequence). V was cut by 3 bases and J by 2 bases, with 10 bases left in between. The CDR3 region is CSARWGQQETQYF. CDR3 in DNA: TGCAGTGCTAGGTGGGGGCAACAAGAGACCCAGTACTTC.

Only one count was recorded for this clonotype. The V call is TRBV7-9, the J call TRBJ1-4; 8 bases are shared with TRBD1. There are 16 residues in the CDR3. Germline V lookup: CDR1 SEHNR, CDR2 FQNEAQ (reference sequence). Germline trimming cut 4 bases from V and 8 bases from J; bases unmatched to any gene: 12. CDR3 protein: CASSSYWTGREEKLFF. The CDR3 DNA follows: TGTGCCAGCAGCTCCTATTGGACAGGGAGGGAGGAAAAACTGTTTTTT.

The V and J genes are TRBV20-1 and TRBJ2-1; a weak D match, TRBD2 (6 bases). V lost 5 bases and J 5 bases, leaving 16 bases between the germline ends. The germline CDR1 and CDR2 sequences are DFQATT and SNEGSKA (reference sequence). The CDR3 is made up of 14 amino acids. The CDR3 spells CSAPGLTLHNEQFF. CDR3 nucleotide sequence: TGCAGTGCTCCGGGACTTACTCTACACAATGAGCAGTTCTTC.

The sample holds a few counts of this clonotype. The rearrangement uses TRBV29-1 and TRBJ2-7, with D possibly TRBD2 on 6 matching bases. The CDR3 runs to 11 residues. Trimming removed 6 bases from V and 11 bases from J, with 17 bases in between. Germline lookup yields CDR1 SQVTM and CDR2 ANQGSEA. This CDR3 reads CSVQDYTKEYF. CDR3 in DNA: TGCAGCGTGCAGGACTATACTAAAGAGTACTTC.

CDR3 protein: CASSDPTVGTDTQYF. In DNA form, the CDR3 reads TGCGCCAGCAGTGACCCGACGGTTGGCACAGATACGCAGTATTTT. The J gene is TRBJ2-3, the V gene TRBV10-2; D is undetermined. Germline-derived CDR1 and CDR2 are WSHSY and SAAADI. This CDR3 contains 15 residues. The V gene lost 3 bases and the J gene lost 1 base, with 11 bases spanning the gap.

V gene TRBV18 combines with J gene TRBJ2-7, with 7 bases matching TRBD2. The trim removed 2 bases at V and 2 bases at J, leaving 9 bases unmatched. Germline V gives CDR1 KGHSH, CDR2 LQKENI. This CDR3 contains 16 residues. Written as DNA, the CDR3 is TGTGCCAGCTCACCAGAGTGGGGGGGGACTACCTACGAGCAGTACTTC. Protein sequence: CASSPEWGGTTYEQYF.

This clonotype showed up just a few times. This rearrangement joins TRBV6-5 to TRBJ2-3; D is unclear. Germline-derived CDR1 and CDR2 are MNHEY and SVGAGI. Trimming cost V 6 bases and J 2 bases, with 9 bases left between them. The CDR3 is made up of 13 amino acids. The CDR3 bases are TGTGCCAGCAGGCTCCCTTTCACAGATACGCAGTATTTT. Translation gives CASRLPFTDTQYF.